These 25 T cell receptor beta chains were all obtained from the same sample, sequenced in a study of PD-1 blockade in classical Hodgkin lymphoma. Measured with immunoSEQ multiplex PCR; TCRdb has only the in-frame clones, and not every one. The table records 24,000 or so clones, about 90% of them present only once. Time point in this sample: newly diagnosed, previously untreated cHL patient sample. CD4+ T cells were purified from thawed PBMCs by magnetic negative selection. The sample consisted of CD4+ T cells from blood. These receptors all come from a human donor with classical Hodgkin lymphoma.

CDR3 DNA: TGTGCCAGCAGCAGGTGGACAGCCTTGATGGAGACCCAGTACTTC. It specifies CASSRWTALMETQYF. This chain links TRBV7-9 with TRBJ2-5, with D maybe TRBD1 (6 bases). The CDR3 totals 15 residues. V shed 5 bases and J shed 5 bases, with 18 bases lying between them. The germline V gene encodes CDR1 SEHNR and CDR2 FQNEAQ (reference sequence).

The rearrangement uses TRBV19 and TRBJ1-4, with unresolved D. Germline lookup yields CDR1 LNHDA and CDR2 SQIVND (reference sequence). V was clipped by 0 bases and J by 4 bases, with 9 bases between them. This CDR3 is built from 15 residues. This chain's CDR3 is CASSIESSNNEKLFF. The CDR3 DNA is TGTGCCAGTAGTATAGAGTCGTCCAATAATGAAAAACTGTTTTTT.

As DNA, the CDR3 is TGCGCCAGCAGCTTGGGGAAGCTAACCAATCAGCCCCAGCATTTT. It yields the protein CASSLGKLTNQPQHF. The chain is built from TRBV5-1 and TRBJ1-5; D remains ambiguous. The CDR3 totals 15 residues. Per the germline V gene, CDR1 is SGHRS and CDR2 is YFSETQ. Trimming took 0 bases from V and 3 from J, leaving 10 bases between them.

CDR3 nucleotides: TGCAGTGCTAGGGAAGAAGAGACCCAGTACTTC. Amino acids: CSAREEETQYF. This sequence joins TRBV20-1 and TRBJ2-5, with D hard to call. Germline loops: CDR1 DFQATT, CDR2 SNEGSKA (reference sequence). With 3 bases removed from V and 3 bases from J, the gap between germline ends came to 5 bases. CDR3 length: 11 residues.

The chain carries TRBV5-4 and TRBJ1-1; D is unclear. V was shortened by 0 bases and J by 5 bases, with 8 bases between the two germline ends. Germline lookup yields CDR1 SGHNT and CDR2 YYREEE (reference sequence). CDR3 length: 13 residues. DNA of the CDR3: TGTGCCAGCAGCTTGGACTGGGGAACTGAAGCTTTCTTT. It is translated as CASSLDWGTEAFF.

J is TRBJ2-1 and V is TRBV7-2, with 10 bases matching TRBD2. The ends lost 3 bases at V and 4 bases at J; junction bases unmatched: 6. This CDR3 is 16 amino acids long. Germline assignment: CDR1 SGHTA and CDR2 FQGNSA. The CDR3: CASSFSRTSGYNEQFF. The CDR3 DNA sequence: TGTGCCAGCAGCTTTAGTCGGACTAGCGGTTACAATGAGCAGTTCTTC.

CDR3: CASSDLPGGTGRGEQYF. The DNA of the CDR3 is TGTGCCAGCAGTGACCTGCCGGGGGGGACAGGTCGAGGCGAGCAGTACTTC. V and J are TRBV6-1 and TRBJ2-7; D possibly uses TRBD1 or TRBD2 (8 bases each). The CDR3 contains 17 residues. Germline V CDR1 and CDR2: MNHNS, SASEGT. V was clipped by 3 bases and J by 6 bases, with 24 bases between them.

The chain employs TRBV19 and TRBJ2-5; tentatively, D is TRBD1 or TRBD2 (5 bases each). CDR1 LNHDA and CDR2 SQIVND come from the germline V gene (reference sequence). Deletions cut 1 base from V and 5 bases from J, with 17 bases between. The CDR3 has 16 residues. CDR3 coding DNA: TGTGCCAGTAGTATAGGGCCAGGGTTGAGGAGGGAGACCCAGTACTTC. Its translation: CASSIGPGLRRETQYF.

The rearrangement joins TRBV6-1 to TRBJ2-7; unclear D gene. V lost 7 bases and J lost 6, with 16 bases in between. The CDR3 extends over 13 amino acids. The germline V gene has CDR1 MNHNS and CDR2 SASEGT. In DNA, the CDR3 is TGTGCCAGCACACTTAAGGTCCTTGGCGAGCAGTACTTC. It encodes CASTLKVLGEQYF.

The V gene is TRBV7-9, the J gene TRBJ2-3, with D uncertain. V was cut by 5 bases and J by 0 bases, with 6 bases left in between. The CDR3 consists of 13 residues. Germline V CDR1 and CDR2: SEHNR, FQNEAQ (reference sequence). The CDR3 loop reads CASSPPSTDTQYF. CDR3 nucleotide sequence: TGTGCCAGCAGCCCCCCTAGCACAGATACGCAGTATTTT.

This clone was seen a single time. The genes are TRBV7-9 and TRBJ2-5; TRBD2 matches at 8 bases. The J segment lost 4 bases and the V segment lost 5 bases, leaving 6 bases of the junction unmatched. The CDR3 runs to 14 residues. Per the germline V gene, CDR1 is SEHNR and CDR2 is FQNEAQ (reference sequence). CDR3 in DNA: TGTGCCAGCAGCCGGGGGGGGGAGCGAGAGACCCAGTACTTC. It yields the protein CASSRGGERETQYF.

This sequence joins TRBV7-9 and TRBJ2-5; 10 positions agree with TRBD2. This CDR3 has 15 amino acids. V dropped 5 bases and J dropped 5; count of bases not matched to a gene: 8. The germline V gene encodes CDR1 SEHNR and CDR2 FQNEAQ (reference sequence). The CDR3: CASSVTSGSRETQYF. CDR3 coding DNA: TGTGCCAGCAGCGTGACTAGCGGGTCTCGGGAGACCCAGTACTTC.

The chain carries TRBV30 and TRBJ2-7; D gene unclear. CDR3 size: 14 residues. The germline V gene has CDR1 GTSNPN and CDR2 SVGIG (reference sequence). Trimming cost V 2 bases and J 2 bases, with 13 bases left between them. CDR3 protein: CAWSKRVTPYEQYF. The CDR3 DNA sequence: TGTGCCTGGAGTAAAAGGGTTACACCCTACGAGCAGTACTTC.

The chain couples TRBV5-1 to TRBJ2-3; D assignment may be TRBD1 or TRBD2 (5 bases each). This CDR3 has 12 residues. The V end lost 4 bases, the J end lost 8 bases, and 11 bases lay between the germline ends. Looked up from germline, CDR1 is SGHRS and CDR2 is YFSETQ. Written as DNA, the CDR3 is TGCGCCAGCAGCCGAGGGGTTAGTACGCAGTATTTT. The encoded protein is CASSRGVSTQYF.

The chain links TRBV7-2 to TRBJ1-6, with D possibly being TRBD1 (5 bases). The V gene's germline CDR1 is SGHTA and CDR2 FQGNSA. V was shortened by 4 bases and J by 7 bases, with 17 bases between the two germline ends. The CDR3 loop spans 16 amino acids. The CDR3 DNA is TGTGCCAGCAGCTCTGATACGGGACCCCGGAATTCACCCCTCCACTTT. Translated: CASSSDTGPRNSPLHF.

The CDR3 is CASGGGMNTEAFF. As DNA, the CDR3 is TGCGCCAGCGGCGGGGGAATGAACACTGAAGCTTTCTTT. The chain combines TRBV5-1 with TRBJ1-1; a weak D match, TRBD1 (5 bases). CDR3 length: 13 amino acids. V lost 7 bases, J lost 0 bases, and 10 bases lay in between. Germline lookup yields CDR1 SGHRS and CDR2 YFSETQ.

The chain combines TRBV6-5 with TRBJ2-7; D is ambiguous. Looked up from germline, CDR1 is MNHEY and CDR2 is SVGAGI. This CDR3 has 15 residues. Trimming took off 2 bases at V and 1 base at J, with 12 bases between the two ends. CDR3 sequence reads: CASSYGPDGSYEQYF. The CDR3 coding sequence is TGTGCCAGCAGTTACGGTCCGGACGGGTCCTACGAGCAGTACTTC.

The chain links TRBV15 to TRBJ2-1, with no clear D. The CDR3 covers 16 residues. Deletions cut 0 bases from V and 0 bases from J, with 9 bases between. Germline assignment: CDR1 LNHNV and CDR2 YYDKDF (reference sequence). The CDR3, as DNA: TGTGCCACCAGCAGAGATTTAAGCAGCTCCTACAATGAGCAGTTCTTC. Its translation is CATSRDLSSSYNEQFF.

The J gene is TRBJ2-2, the V gene TRBV18, with D tentatively TRBD2 (5 bases). This CDR3 region has 15 residues. Germline V gives CDR1 KGHSH, CDR2 LQKENI. V dropped 5 bases and J dropped 0 bases, with 10 bases sitting between them. This chain's CDR3 is CASSERGSNTGELFF. CDR3 in DNA: TGTGCCAGCTCAGAGAGAGGGTCGAACACCGGGGAGCTGTTTTTT.

The chain has TRBV9 and TRBJ1-5; D uncertain. The germline CDR1 and CDR2 sequences are SGDLS and YYNGEE. V lost 1 base, J lost 2 bases, and 7 bases lay in between. The CDR3 is 14 amino acids. The CDR3 DNA follows: TGTGCCAGCAGCGTATTAGGGTGCAATCAGCCCCAGCATTTT. Its translation: CASSVLGCNQPQHF.

J is TRBJ2-1 and V is TRBV10-3; TRBD2 matches 8 bases. V gave up 0 bases and J gave up 5 bases; unmatched junction bases: 3. The CDR3 totals 15 residues. From germline, CDR1 is ENHRY and CDR2 SYGVKD. The CDR3: CAISESSGGNNEQFF. CDR3 nucleotide sequence: TGTGCCATCAGTGAGTCCAGCGGGGGAAACAATGAGCAGTTCTTC.

This clone was observed a few times. This rearrangement joins TRBV2 to TRBJ1-6; no reliable D call. Germline V gene data show CDR1 as SNHLY and CDR2 as FYNNEI. Trimming cost V 3 bases and J 6 bases, with 9 bases left between them. The CDR3 is made up of 14 amino acids. The CDR3 here is CASSDRGSNSPLHF. As DNA, the CDR3 is TGTGCCAGCAGTGATAGAGGTTCTAATTCACCCCTCCACTTT. Looking up the rest from reference TRBV2 and TRBJ1-6 gives the full variable domain: EPEVTQTPSHQVTQMGQEVILRCVPISNHLYFYWYRQILGQKVEFLVSFYNNEISEKSEIFDDQFSVERPDGSNFTLKIRSTKLEDSAMYFCASSDRGSNSPLHFGNGTRLTVT.

The chain carries TRBV28 and TRBJ2-1, with D possibly being TRBD2 (5 bases). CDR3 size: 14 residues. CDR1 and CDR2 from the germline V gene are MDHEN and SYDVKM. Trimming stripped 4 bases from V and 0 bases from J, with 7 bases between. The CDR3 loop reads CASSSGLSYNEQFF. The CDR3 DNA reads TGTGCCAGCAGTTCAGGACTCTCCTACAATGAGCAGTTCTTC.

The chain links TRBV5-4 to TRBJ2-5; no clear D gene. The last part of the DNA fits TRBJ2-7 better; the J call may be wrong. The CDR3 is 13 residues long. Per germline, CDR1 SGHNT and CDR2 YYREEE (reference sequence). The CDR3 region is CASSLARHYEQYF. DNA for the CDR3: TGTGCCAGCAGCTTGGCCAGGCACTACGAGCAGTACTTC.

The CDR3 protein is CASSARAGGTEAFF. The CDR3 DNA sequence: TGCGCCAGCAGTGCAAGGGCAGGAGGAACTGAAGCTTTCTTT. The chain joins TRBV10-1 to TRBJ1-1; unclear D gene. The CDR3 extends over 14 amino acids. V was trimmed by 4 bases and J by 5 bases, leaving 14 bases between them. Germline CDR1 is WNHNN and CDR2 is SYGVQD (reference sequence).